This T cell receptor beta chain was documented in a study of blood T cell repertoires in COVID-19. Study in general: Some COVID-19 samples were acute and others convalescent; all came from the United States, Italy and Spain. PBMCs, B-cell-depleted T cells, or T cells provided the cDNA or gDNA that made up the material.

TCRdb keeps only in-frame clones here, not all; method: immunoSEQ multiplex PCR. The sample includes 200,000 to 300,000 clones, about four fifths of them seen just once. The TCR originated in an elderly woman with acute or convalescent COVID-19. Sequenced input: peripheral blood.

CDR3 bases: TGTGCCAGCAGTCTCCCCTCAGATACGCAGTATTTT. Translation: CASSLPSDTQYF. The chain combines TRBV28 with TRBJ2-3, with D hard to call. V was cut by 5 bases and J by 4 bases, with 7 bases left in between. The CDR3 consists of 12 residues. Germline V gives CDR1 MDHEN, CDR2 SYDVKM.